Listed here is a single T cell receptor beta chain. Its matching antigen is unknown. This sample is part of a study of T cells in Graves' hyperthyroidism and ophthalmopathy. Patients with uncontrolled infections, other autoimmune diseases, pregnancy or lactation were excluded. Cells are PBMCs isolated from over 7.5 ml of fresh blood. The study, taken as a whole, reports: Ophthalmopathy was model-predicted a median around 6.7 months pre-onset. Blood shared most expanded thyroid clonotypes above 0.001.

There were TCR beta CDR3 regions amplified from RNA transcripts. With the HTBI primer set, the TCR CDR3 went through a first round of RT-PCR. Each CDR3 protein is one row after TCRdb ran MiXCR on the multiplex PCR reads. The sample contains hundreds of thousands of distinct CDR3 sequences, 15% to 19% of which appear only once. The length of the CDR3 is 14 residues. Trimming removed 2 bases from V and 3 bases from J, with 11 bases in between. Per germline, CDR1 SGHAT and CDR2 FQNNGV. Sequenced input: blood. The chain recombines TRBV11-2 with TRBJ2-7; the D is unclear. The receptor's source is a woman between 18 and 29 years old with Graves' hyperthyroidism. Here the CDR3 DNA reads TGTGCCAGCAGCTTAACCGGATCTCTCTACGAGCAGTACTTC. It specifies CASSLTGSLYEQYF.